The rows below give T cell receptor beta chains drawn from one sample of a study of OX40 agonist ivuxolimab in advanced cancers. Generated by immunoSEQ multiplex PCR, the TCRdb table keeps only in-frame clones and is missing some. The sample shows approximately 60,000 clones, 84% of them seen only once. The material sequenced was CD4+ or CD8+ T cells sorted from blood, taken in a trial of the OX40 agonist ivuxolimab. The origin of the receptors is an adult with an advanced solid tumor such as melanoma, head and neck, liver or kidney cancer. Both conserved end residues are trimmed from each CDR3. The listing skips clone size in some rows; elsewhere it reads once, few, many or a size class.

size	V	J	CDR3
NA	TRBV5-6	TRBJ2-1	ASSPLASMDNEQF
once	TRBV2	TRBJ2-7	ASNFRDTAYEQY
NA	TRBV4-1	TRBJ2-1	ASSHGTGGNEQF
few	TRBV18	TRBJ2-3	ASSPRLAGNTDTQY
NA	TRBV21-1	TRBJ2-1	ASSKQRQGRYNEQF
NA	TRBV7-2	TRBJ1-5	ASSLNMGNQPQH
NA	TRBV11-2	TRBJ2-3	ASSLDLGDTQY
NA	TRBV15	TRBJ1-1	ATSRGAPLNTEAF
NA	TRBV2	TRBJ2-2	ASRADRNTGELF
NA	TRBV5-4	TRBJ1-4	ASSRGQDEEKLF
NA	TRBV2	TRBJ1-2	ASSEAGSDYGYT
NA	TRBV9	TRBJ1-1	ASSVTPGGAEAF
NA	TRBV5-4	TRBJ2-3	ASSLQQFPSTDTQY
NA	TRBV5-6	TRBJ2-7	ASSLGGGRPYEQY